There are a few counts of the clone carrying this T cell receptor beta chain. The antigen is undetermined. Noted treatment: oral pan-JAK inhibitor, 5-10 mg twice daily. cDNA serving as the sequencing template came from extracted, reverse transcribed RNA. Assay used: immunoSEQ multiplex PCR; TCRdb lists only in-frame clones, some missing. The sample has about 190,000 clones, roughly 66% seen once. The data stem from a study of CD8+ T cells in alopecia areata. Study overall: Treated patients received oral tofacitinib, 5 to 10 mg twice daily. Affected scalp percentage gauged treated patients' severity. Tofacitinib ran 6 to 18 months, followed by 6 months off drug.

Trimming shortened V by 7 bases and J by 4 bases, and 17 bases separated the two germline ends. In germline, CDR1 is SNHLY, CDR2 FYNNEI. The CDR3 consists of 15 residues. Study results and limitations: Tofacitinib produced a significant decrease in scalp clonality and in expanded CD8+ clones among the top 100.

The chain is built from TRBV2 and TRBJ1-5, with TRBD1 as a possible D gene (6 bases). The source is a human donor with alopecia areata. The sequencing used CD4+ T cells sorted from blood, collected at week 24, from a patient treated with tofacitinib. The CDR3 DNA reads as TGTGCCAGCAAGGGGGACTTGACGGGAAATCAGCCCCAGCATTTT. It specifies CASKGDLTGNQPQHF.